This T cell receptor beta chain was sequenced in a study of blood T cell repertoires in COVID-19. Original handling: Reference gene primers were amplified, and this amplification served to estimate nucleated cell counts. TCRdb's copy holds only in-frame clones and misses some; the assay was immunoSEQ multiplex PCR. Clone size and the V and J calls come from that table; the DNA yielded D and trimming. The sample consists of more than 95,000 clones, roughly 69% of them appearing once. CDR1 KGHSH and CDR2 LQKENI come from the germline V gene. CDR3 size: 16 residues. V was clipped by 0 bases and J by 0 bases, with 11 bases between them.

This chain links TRBV18 with TRBJ1-1; D may be TRBD1 (6 bases). This sequence originates from a woman in her seventies with acute or convalescent COVID-19. The material sequenced was peripheral blood. CDR3 protein: CASSPPVGAMNTEAFF. The CDR3 nucleotides read TGTGCCAGCTCACCACCCGTGGGGGCCATGAACACTGAAGCTTTCTTT.